The clone carrying this T cell receptor beta chain was detected a few times. Its antigen is not identified. If no ophthalmopathy progression occurred within 18 months, Graves' hyperthyroidism was stable. Authors of the study amplified TCR beta CDR3 regions from RNA transcripts. An initial round of RT-PCR targeting the TCR CDR3 relied on the HTBI primer set. TCRdb independently ran MiXCR on the multiplex PCR reads; one entry per CDR3 protein. The profile shows about 560,000 distinct CDR3 sequences, just over 45% of them singletons. This specimen comes from a study of T cells in Graves' hyperthyroidism and ophthalmopathy. Study-level points and caveats: Separation of ophthalmopathy from stable hyperthyroidism was achieved by a 13 V-J model. Peripheral blood also featured most of the thyroid clonotypes expanded above 0.001. The model's output predicted ophthalmopathy at a median of roughly 6.9 months prior to onset.

The CDR3 has 14 residues. The V gene's germline CDR1 is SGDLS and CDR2 YYNGEE. Trimming pared 5 bases from V and 6 bases from J, leaving 15 bases between. The chain employs TRBV9 and TRBJ1-5, with D possibly matching TRBD1 (6 bases). Material for sequencing was peripheral blood or thyroid tissue (not recorded which). The TCR originated in a woman between 18 and 29 years old with Graves' hyperthyroidism. The CDR3: CASSREGGIQPQHF. CDR3 sequence (DNA): TGTGCCAGCAGTCGAGAGGGGGGTATTCAGCCCCAGCATTTT. Complete variable domain (other parts from reference TRBV9 and TRBJ1-5): DSGVTQTPKHLITATGQRVTLRCSPRSGDLSVYWYQQSLDQGLQFLIQYYNGEERAKGNILERFSAQQFPDLHSELNLSSLELGDSALYFCASSREGGIQPQHFGDGTRLSIL.